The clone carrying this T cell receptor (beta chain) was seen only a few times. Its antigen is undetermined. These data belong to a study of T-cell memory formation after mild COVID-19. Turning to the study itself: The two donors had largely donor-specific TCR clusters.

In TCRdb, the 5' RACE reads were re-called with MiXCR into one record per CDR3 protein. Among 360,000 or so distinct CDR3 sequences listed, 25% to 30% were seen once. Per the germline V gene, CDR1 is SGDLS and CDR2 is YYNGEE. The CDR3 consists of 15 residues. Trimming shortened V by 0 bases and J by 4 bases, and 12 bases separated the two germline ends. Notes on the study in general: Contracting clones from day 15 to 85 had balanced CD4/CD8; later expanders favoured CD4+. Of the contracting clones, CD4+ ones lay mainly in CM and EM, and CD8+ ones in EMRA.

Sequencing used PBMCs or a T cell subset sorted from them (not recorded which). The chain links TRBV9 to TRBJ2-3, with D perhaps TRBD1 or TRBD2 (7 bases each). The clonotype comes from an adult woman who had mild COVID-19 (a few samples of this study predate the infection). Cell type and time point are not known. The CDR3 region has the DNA TGTGCCAGCAGCGTAGCAGGGGGGGCCTCAGATACGCAGTATTTT. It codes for CASSVAGGASDTQYF.